In this sample, the clone carrying this TCR beta chain turned up many times. The data are from a study of T-cell reconstitution after alpha-beta-depleted transplantation in children. In germline, CDR1 is MNHNS, CDR2 SASEGT. The CDR3 runs to 17 residues. Trimming stripped 6 bases from V and 3 bases from J, with 23 bases between. Preparation of the TCRbeta library used unique molecular identifiers. TCRdb recomputed calls from the PCR reads with MiXCR, one row per CDR3 protein. This repertoire shows some 240,000 distinct CDR3 sequences, over 9.5% found once; its top ten account for around 5.1%. This TCR came from a human donor who donated a stem cell graft to a child with SCID. Here the sequenced sample was PBMCs from the stem cell graft donor, taken from the stem cell graft. This chain uses TRBV6-1 with TRBJ1-2, with D possibly TRBD1 on 5 matching bases. The CDR3 loop is CASRVDRQHARDYGYTF. In DNA form, the CDR3 reads TGTGCCAGCAGAGTGGATAGACAGCACGCTAGGGACTATGGCTACACCTTC.